The subject of this entry is one T cell receptor (beta chain). The antigen remains undetermined. The data derive from a study of PD-L1 blockade in urothelial cancer. General observations from the study: Blood clones associated with the tumor expanded more at 3 weeks in durable-benefit patients.

Some clones are missing from TCRdb's copy, which holds only in-frame ones; the method was immunoSEQ multiplex PCR. The profile shows 35,000 to 45,000 clones, about four fifths of them singletons. Time point noted: peripheral blood 6 weeks after treatment start. The germline gives CDR1 SEHNR, CDR2 FQNEAQ (reference sequence). This CDR3 contains 15 residues. V lost 2 bases and J lost 4; bases outside the gene matches: 6. V gene TRBV7-9 combines with J gene TRBJ1-2; 8 positions match TRBD1. The sequenced sample was PBMCs, obtained around atezolizumab (anti-PD-L1) treatment. The source is a man between 60 and 75 years old with urothelial cancer. CDR3 bases: TGTGCCAGCAGCTTAAGACAGGGGATATCCTATGGCTACACCTTC. Translating gives CASSLRQGISYGYTF. Variable domain in full (rest from reference TRBV7-9 and TRBJ1-2): DTGVSQNPRHKITKRGQNVTFRCDPISEHNRLYWYRQTLGQGPEFLTYFQNEAQLEKSRLLSDRFSAERPKGSFSTLEIQRTEQGDSAMYLCASSLRQGISYGYTFGSGTRLTVV.